The present TCR beta chain was sequenced within a study of breast tumors, draining lymph nodes, adjacent tissues. Broader study findings: Most tumor T cells seemingly derive from lymph node, then expand in tumor. Tumor TCR diversity was below lymph nodes but above nontumor tissue.

Axillary draining lymph nodes of breast cancer patients supplied the node samples. J was trimmed by 4 bases and V by 4 bases; bases with no gene match: 5. The CDR3 contains 14 residues. CDR1 LNHNV and CDR2 YYDKDF come from the germline V gene (reference sequence). This clonotype was picked up many times. Its specificity is unknown. MiXCR, run by TCRdb on the multiplex PCR reads, gives a single entry per CDR3 protein. The table has approximately 130,000 distinct CDR3 sequences, around 21% seen once. Sequenced material: axillary lymph node tissue. The chain combines TRBV15 with TRBJ2-3; 7 bases are a match to TRBD1. This clonotype was sampled from a female donor with breast cancer. Some clones in this sample may be carry-over from other donors' samples. CDR3 sequence (DNA): TGTGCCACCAGCAACAGGGGCAGGGCAGATACGCAGTATTTT. Translating gives CATSNRGRADTQYF. The full variable domain, rest sourced from reference TRBV15 and TRBJ2-3, is DAMVIQNPRYQVTQFGKPVTLSCSQTLNHNVMYWYQQKSSQAPKLLFHYYDKDFNNEADTPDNFQSRRPNTSFCFLDIRSPGLGDTAMYLCATSNRGRADTQYFGPGTRLTVL.